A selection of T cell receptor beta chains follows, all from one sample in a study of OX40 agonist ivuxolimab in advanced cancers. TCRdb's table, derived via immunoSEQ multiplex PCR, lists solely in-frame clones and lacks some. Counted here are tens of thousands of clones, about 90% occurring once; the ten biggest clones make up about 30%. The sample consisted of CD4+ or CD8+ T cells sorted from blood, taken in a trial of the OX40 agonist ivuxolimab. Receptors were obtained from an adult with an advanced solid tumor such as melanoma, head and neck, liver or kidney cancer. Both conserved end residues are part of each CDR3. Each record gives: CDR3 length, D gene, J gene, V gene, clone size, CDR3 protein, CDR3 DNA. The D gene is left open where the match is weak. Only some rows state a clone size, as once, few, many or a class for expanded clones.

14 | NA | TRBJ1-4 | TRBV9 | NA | CASSVGPFNEKLFF | TGTGCCAGCAGCGTAGGGCCATTTAACGAAAAACTGTTTTTT
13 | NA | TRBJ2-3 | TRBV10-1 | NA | CASSDSAGDTQYF | TGCGCCAGCAGTGATTCGGCGGGAGATACGCAGTATTTT
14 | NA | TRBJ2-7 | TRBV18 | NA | CASSTNPGPDEQYF | TGTGCCAGCTCAACGAACCCGGGGCCGGACGAGCAGTACTTC
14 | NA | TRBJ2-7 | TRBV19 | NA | CASSKEGPHYEQYF | TGTGCCAGTAGTAAGGAGGGACCGCACTACGAGCAGTACTTC
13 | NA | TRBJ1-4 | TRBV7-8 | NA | CASSKATNEKLFF | TGTGCCAGCAGTAAGGCAACTAATGAAAAACTGTTTTTT
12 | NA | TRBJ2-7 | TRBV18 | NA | CASSPPNSEQYF | TGTGCCAGCTCACCACCAAACAGCGAGCAGTACTTC
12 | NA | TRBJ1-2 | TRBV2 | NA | CASSEGLSGYTF | TGTGCCAGCAGTGAAGGGCTCTCTGGCTACACCTTC
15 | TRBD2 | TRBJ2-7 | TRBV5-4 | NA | CASSDPSGGAVEQYF | TGTGCCAGCAGCGATCCTAGCGGGGGTGCGGTCGAGCAGTACTTC
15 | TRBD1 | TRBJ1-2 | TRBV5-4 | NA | CASSLGGQGNYGYTF | TGTGCCAGCAGCTTGGGGGGACAGGGAAACTATGGCTACACCTTC
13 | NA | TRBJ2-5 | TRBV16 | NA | CASSQGGQETQYF | TGTGCCAGCAGCCAAGGGGGACAAGAGACCCAGTACTTC
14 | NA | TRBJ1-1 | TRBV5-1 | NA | CASRTAVTTTEAFF | TGCGCCAGCAGAACGGCGGTAACGACCACTGAAGCTTTCTTT
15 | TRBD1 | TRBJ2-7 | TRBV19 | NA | CASALGQGASYEQYF | TGTGCCAGTGCGCTTGGACAGGGGGCAAGCTACGAGCAGTACTTC
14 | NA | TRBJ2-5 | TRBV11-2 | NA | CASSLEGGVGTQYF | TGTGCCAGCAGCTTAGAAGGTGGCGTGGGGACCCAGTACTTC
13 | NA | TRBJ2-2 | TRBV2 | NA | CASRKTGTGELFF | TGTGCCAGCAGGAAGACGGGGACCGGGGAGCTGTTTTTT
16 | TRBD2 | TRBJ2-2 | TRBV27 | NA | CASRTIAGGNTGELFF | TGTGCCAGCAGGACCATAGCGGGAGGAAACACCGGGGAGCTGTTTTTT
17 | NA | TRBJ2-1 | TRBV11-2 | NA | CASSLDLLVVANNEQFF | TGTGCCAGCAGCTTAGATCTTTTGGTTGTCGCGAACAATGAGCAGTTCTTC
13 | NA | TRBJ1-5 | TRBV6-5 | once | CASSRGHYQPQHF | TGTGCCAGCAGTCGCGGACACTATCAGCCCCAGCATTTT
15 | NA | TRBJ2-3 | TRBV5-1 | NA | CASSRLTLSTDTQYF | TGCGCCAGCAGCCGCCTGACACTTAGCACAGATACGCAGTATTTT
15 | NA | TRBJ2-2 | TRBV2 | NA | CASSRLGQNTGELFF | TGTGCCAGCAGCCGTCTAGGACAGAACACCGGGGAGCTGTTTTTT
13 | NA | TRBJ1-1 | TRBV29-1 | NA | CSVAQGSNTEAFF | TGCAGCGTTGCGCAGGGTTCGAACACTGAAGCTTTCTTT
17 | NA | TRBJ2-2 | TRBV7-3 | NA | CASSPKGGLMNTGELFF | TGTGCCAGCAGCCCAAAGGGGGGACTGATGAACACCGGGGAGCTGTTTTTT
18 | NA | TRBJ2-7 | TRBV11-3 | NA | CASSSETGLGESGNEQYF | TGTGCCAGCAGCTCCGAGACCGGTCTCGGGGAGTCAGGAAACGAGCAGTACTTC
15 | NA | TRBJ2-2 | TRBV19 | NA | CASSPRLQGTGELFF | TGTGCCAGTAGCCCCCGTTTACAGGGCACCGGGGAGCTGTTTTTT
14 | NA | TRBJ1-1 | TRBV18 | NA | CASSLGGEGTEAFF | TGTGCCAGCTCACTCGGGGGGGAAGGCACTGAAGCTTTCTTT
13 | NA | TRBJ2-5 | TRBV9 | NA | CASSVGGGETQYF | TGTGCCAGCAGCGTAGGAGGGGGGGAAACCCAGTACTTC
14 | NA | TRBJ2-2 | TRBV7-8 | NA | CASSPPSGGGELFF | TGTGCCAGCAGCCCCCCTTCGGGCGGCGGGGAGCTGTTTTTT
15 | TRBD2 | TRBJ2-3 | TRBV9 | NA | CASSVLAGGRDTQYF | TGTGCCAGCAGCGTCTTGGCGGGGGGGAGAGATACGCAGTATTTT
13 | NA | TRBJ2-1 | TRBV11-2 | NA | CASSLDWGAEQFF | TGTGCCAGCAGCTTAGATTGGGGTGCGGAGCAGTTCTTC
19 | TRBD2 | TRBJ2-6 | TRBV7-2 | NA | CASSRLLREGPTGANVLTF | TGTGCCAGCAGCCGCCTCTTGCGGGAGGGCCCCACTGGGGCCAACGTCCTGACTTTC
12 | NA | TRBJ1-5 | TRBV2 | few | CASNGGNQPQHF | TGTGCCAGCAACGGTGGCAATCAGCCCCAGCATTTT
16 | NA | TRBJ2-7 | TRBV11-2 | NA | CASSRWGGDRAHEQYF | TGTGCCAGCAGCCGATGGGGGGGCGACAGGGCCCACGAGCAGTACTTC
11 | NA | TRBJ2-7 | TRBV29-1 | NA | CSVEGGAEQYF | TGCAGCGTTGAGGGGGGCGCCGAGCAGTACTTC
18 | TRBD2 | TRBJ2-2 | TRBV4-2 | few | CASSQEGGLAGDTGELFF | TGTGCCAGCAGCCAAGAGGGAGGGCTAGCGGGTGACACCGGGGAGCTGTTTTTT
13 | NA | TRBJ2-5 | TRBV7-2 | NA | CASSSEGQETQYF | TGTGCCAGCAGCTCGGAAGGCCAAGAGACCCAGTACTTC
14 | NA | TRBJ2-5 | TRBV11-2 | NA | CASSQTPSQETQYF | TGTGCCAGCAGTCAAACCCCCTCACAAGAGACCCAGTACTTC
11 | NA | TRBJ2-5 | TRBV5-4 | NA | CASSGGETQYF | TGTGCCAGCAGCGGTGGGGAGACCCAGTACTTC
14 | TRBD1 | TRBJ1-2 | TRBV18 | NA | CASSPGQTNYGYTF | TGTGCCAGCTCACCGGGACAGACAAACTATGGCTACACCTTC
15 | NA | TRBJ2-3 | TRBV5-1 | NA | CASSLGTARTDTQYF | TGCGCCAGCAGCTTGGGGACCGCGCGCACAGATACGCAGTATTTT
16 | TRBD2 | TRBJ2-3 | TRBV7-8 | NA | CASSPRTSGFTDTQYF | TGTGCCAGCAGCCCCCGGACTAGCGGGTTTACAGATACGCAGTATTTT
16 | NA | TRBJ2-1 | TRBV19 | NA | CASSLLGSGSYNEQFF | TGTGCCAGTAGCCTTCTAGGTTCTGGTTCCTACAATGAGCAGTTCTTC
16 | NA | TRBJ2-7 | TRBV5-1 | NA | CASAGPRGSNNYEQYF | TGCGCCTCCGCGGGTCCAAGGGGATCCAATAACTACGAGCAGTACTTC
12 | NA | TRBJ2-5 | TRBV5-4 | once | CASSGQTETQYF | TGTGCCAGCAGCGGCCAAACGGAGACCCAGTACTTC
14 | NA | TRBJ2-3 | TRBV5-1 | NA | CASSPQKSTDTQYF | TGCGCCAGCAGCCCCCAAAAAAGCACAGATACGCAGTATTTT
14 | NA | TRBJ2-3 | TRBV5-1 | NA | CASSLAGYPDTQYF | TGCGCCAGCAGCTTGGCCGGGTACCCGGATACGCAGTATTTT
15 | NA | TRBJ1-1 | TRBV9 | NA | CASSMKTRGPTEAFF | TGTGCCAGCAGCATGAAAACAAGGGGTCCCACTGAAGCTTTCTTT
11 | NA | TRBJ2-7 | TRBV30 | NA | CAWRTRREQYF | TGTGCCTGGAGAACGCGGAGGGAGCAGTACTTC
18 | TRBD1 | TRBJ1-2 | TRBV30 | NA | CAWSVRGDRQPEVVGYTF | TGTGCCTGGAGTGTGAGGGGGGACAGACAGCCTGAGGTCGTAGGCTACACCTTC
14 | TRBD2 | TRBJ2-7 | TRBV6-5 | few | CASSSRLAGYEQYF | TGTGCCAGCAGTTCCAGACTAGCGGGGTACGAGCAGTACTTC
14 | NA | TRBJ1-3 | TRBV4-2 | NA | CASSTRLSGNTIYF | TGTGCCAGCAGCACCCGACTCTCTGGAAACACCATATATTTT
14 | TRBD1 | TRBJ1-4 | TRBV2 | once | CASRPRQGNEKLFF | TGTGCCAGCAGGCCTAGACAGGGAAATGAAAAACTGTTTTTT
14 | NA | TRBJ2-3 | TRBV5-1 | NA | CASSLRTDTDTQYF | TGCGCCAGCAGCTTGCGGACTGACACGGATACGCAGTATTTT
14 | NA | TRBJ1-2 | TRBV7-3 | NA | CASSLNQGGSGYTF | TGTGCCAGCAGCTTAAATCAGGGAGGTTCTGGCTACACCTTC
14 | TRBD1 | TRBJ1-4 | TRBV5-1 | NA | CASSWTGKNEKLFF | TGCGCCAGCAGCTGGACAGGAAAAAATGAAAAACTGTTTTTT
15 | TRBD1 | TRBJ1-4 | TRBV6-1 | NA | CASSEGQGAGEKLFF | TGTGCCAGCAGTGAAGGACAGGGGGCCGGAGAAAAACTGTTTTTT
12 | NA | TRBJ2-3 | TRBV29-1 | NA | CSVEKEADTQYF | TGCAGCGTTGAGAAAGAGGCAGATACGCAGTATTTT
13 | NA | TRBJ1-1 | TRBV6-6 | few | CASSYGMNTEAFF | TGTGCCAGCAGTTACGGCATGAACACTGAAGCTTTCTTT
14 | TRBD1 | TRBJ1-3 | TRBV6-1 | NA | CASTDRGSGNTIYF | TGTGCCAGCACCGACAGGGGGTCAGGAAACACCATATATTTT
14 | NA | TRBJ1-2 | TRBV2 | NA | CASRERSGRYGYTF | TGTGCCAGCAGAGAAAGGTCGGGAAGATATGGCTACACCTTC